The 2 T cell receptor beta chains given below trace back to one sample, sequenced in a study of blood T cell repertoires in COVID-19. Assay used: immunoSEQ multiplex PCR; TCRdb lists only in-frame clones, some missing. In the table there are about 160,000 clones, approximately 86% of which are singletons. Sequences were obtained from peripheral blood. Receptors were obtained from a woman aged 55-69 years who had recovered from COVID-19.

The V and J genes are TRBV27 and TRBJ1-5; D not certain. Germline V gene data show CDR1 as MNHEY and CDR2 as SMNVEV (reference sequence). The CDR3 contains 13 residues. Trimming cost V 3 bases and J 4 bases, with 7 bases left between them. The CDR3: CASSFRENQPQHF. The CDR3, as DNA: TGTGCCAGCAGTTTTAGGGAGAATCAGCCCCAGCATTTT.

This CDR3 reads CASSLGQGSSRIGYTF. DNA for the CDR3: TGTGCCAGCTCACTCGGACAGGGGTCGTCTCGAATTGGCTACACCTTC. The V and J genes are TRBV18 and TRBJ1-2, with 9 bases lining up with TRBD1. The length of the CDR3 is 16 residues. The V gene end was trimmed by 4 bases and the J gene end by 7 bases; junction bases not matched to a gene: 13. CDR1 is KGHSH and CDR2 is LQKENI in the germline V gene.